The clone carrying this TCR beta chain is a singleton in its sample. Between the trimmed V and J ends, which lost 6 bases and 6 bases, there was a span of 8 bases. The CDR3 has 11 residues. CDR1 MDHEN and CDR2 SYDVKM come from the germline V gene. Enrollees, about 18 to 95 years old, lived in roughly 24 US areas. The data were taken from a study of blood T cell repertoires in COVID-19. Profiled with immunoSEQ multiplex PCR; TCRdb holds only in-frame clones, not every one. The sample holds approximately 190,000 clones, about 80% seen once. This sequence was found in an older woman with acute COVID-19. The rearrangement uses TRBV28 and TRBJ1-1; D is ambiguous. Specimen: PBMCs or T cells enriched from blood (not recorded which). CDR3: CASRQRAEAFF. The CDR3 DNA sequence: TGTGCCAGCAGGCAGAGGGCTGAAGCTTTCTTT.